The 7 T cell receptor beta chains given below trace back to one sample, sequenced in a study of blood T cell repertoires in COVID-19. TCRdb's copy holds only in-frame clones and misses some; the assay was immunoSEQ multiplex PCR. The sample has approximately 82,000 clones; around 82% are singletons. The sequenced sample was peripheral blood. These receptors came from a woman aged 60 to 75 with acute or convalescent COVID-19.

This rearrangement joins TRBV20-1 to TRBJ2-7; 8 bases agree with TRBD2. The V gene end was trimmed by 3 bases and the J gene end by 1 base; junction bases not matched to a gene: 11. Per germline, CDR1 DFQATT and CDR2 SNEGSKA (reference sequence). This CDR3 is built from 16 residues. DNA of the CDR3: TGCAGTGCTAGTGCACTCGCCTCGGGAGGGTCCTACGAGCAGTACTTC. Translating it yields CSASALASGGSYEQYF.

The chain joins TRBV24-1 to TRBJ1-2; TRBD1 matches at 9 bases. Germline CDR1 is KGHDR and CDR2 is SFDVKD. Germline trimming cut 8 bases from V and 7 bases from J; bases unmatched to any gene: 10. The CDR3 contains 14 residues. The CDR3 DNA reads as TGTGCCACCACGTTCGAAACAGGGGGCCGTGGCTACACCTTC. Its translation is CATTFETGGRGYTF.

The J gene is TRBJ1-1, the V gene TRBV4-2; a possible D gene is TRBD1 (5 bases). Germline CDR1 and CDR2: LGHNA and YNFKEQ. The CDR3 runs 15 residues. V was pared by 3 bases and J by 4 bases, with 15 bases between. The CDR3 sequence: CASSQRGTGGTEAFF. CDR3 bases: TGTGCCAGCAGCCAGCGCGGGACGGGGGGCACTGAAGCTTTCTTT.

The chain is built from TRBV9 and TRBJ2-5; the D gene is possibly TRBD2 (5 bases). Trimming cost V 4 bases and J 1 base, with 14 bases left between them. Germline loops: CDR1 SGDLS, CDR2 YYNGEE. This CDR3 contains 15 residues. CDR3 sequence reads: CASSLMDGLQETQYF. In DNA, the CDR3 is TGTGCCAGCAGCCTCATGGACGGACTCCAAGAGACCCAGTACTTC.

This chain joins TRBV28 and TRBJ1-1; TRBD1 might be the D (5 bases). Germline CDR1 reads MDHEN; CDR2 reads SYDVKM. The CDR3 sequence is 14 residues long. V dropped 4 bases and J dropped 3 bases, with 12 bases sitting between them. CDR3: CASSSYQGYTEAFF. The CDR3 DNA sequence: TGTGCCAGCAGTTCCTATCAGGGATACACTGAAGCTTTCTTT.

V and J are TRBV19 and TRBJ1-1; D is ambiguous. Trimming cost V 1 base and J 8 bases, with 11 bases left between them. Germline loops: CDR1 LNHDA, CDR2 SQIVND (reference sequence). The CDR3 spans 13 residues. The CDR3 loop is CASSIGKAAEAFF. The CDR3 DNA is TGTGCCAGTAGTATAGGTAAGGCGGCCGAAGCTTTCTTT.

The V gene is TRBV30, the J gene TRBJ2-7; 9 bases map to TRBD1. The germline gives CDR1 GTSNPN, CDR2 SVGIG (reference sequence). This CDR3 has 14 residues. V trimming: 5 bases; J trimming: 6 bases; junction bases outside the gene matches: 11. In nucleotides, the CDR3 is TGTGCCTGGTGGGGTAGGACAGGGGCGGCCGAGCAGTACTTC. It codes for CAWWGRTGAAEQYF.